This entry is about one T cell receptor beta chain. This clonotype was observed a few times. The antigen it binds to is not known. Per-nucleotide qualities are absent, and no much larger clonotype sits a single base away. The data stem from a study of regulatory T cells in long-lasting Graves disease (dated by TCRdb to 2020 to 2022). A note on the overall study: Persistent Graves' disease was defined as antithyroid drug treatment for over 5 years with persistently positive TSH receptor autoantibodies. Patients with persistent Graves' disease were compared with patients with newly diagnosed Graves' disease using TCR sequencing and RNA sequencing of peripheral blood. On average, persistent Graves' disease patients in the clinical cohort had been on antithyroid drugs for eight to twelve years. The study was registered as a clinical trial and conducted in China. A total of roughly 35 samples were covered by TCR sequencing, comprising 13 persistent and about 20 newly diagnosed Graves' disease patients.

The time point label here, explained by the study, means: persistent/refractory GD, antithyroid drugs over 5 years with positive TRAb. For both TCR sequencing and RNA sequencing, RNA was extracted from PBMCs using TRIzol. Graves' disease was diagnosed according to American Thyroid Association guidelines. Patients for the study were recruited at an endocrinology department in Xi'an, China. From each patient, about 9.7 milliliters of peripheral blood was collected into an EDTA anticoagulant tube. Ficoll Paque Plus density gradient separation was used to isolate PBMCs, and no further T cell sorting was performed. An Agilent 2100 Bioanalyzer and agarose gel were used to assess RNA quality, and a NanoDrop 2000 was used to measure RNA concentration. Preparation of the library involved multiplex PCR. Sequenced on an Illumina HiSeq 4000. CDR3 regions were amplified by Arm-PCR with iRepertoire HTBI primers to construct TCR beta libraries. Before sequencing, the PCR products went through gel purification. Concerning the study's data processing: Gene usage analysis of CDR3 amino acid clonotypes used the 50 to 70 TRBV and 12 to 15 TRBJ segments found across samples. COPE and FqMerger were used to merge filtered high-quality paired reads into contigs. BLAST was used to align contigs to IMGT TRBV, TRBD and TRBJ reference genes, with CDR3 defined following IMGT. Clonotypes above 0.1% frequency were classified as highly expanded clones. Shannon entropy was used to measure repertoire diversity, and the Gini coefficient was used to measure V-J evenness. A clonotype found in more than one individual was treated as public. The public reads were reanalyzed by TCRdb: fastp trimming at Q25, MiXCR alignment, in-frame beta chains only. A single entry per CDR3 protein holds the most common genes and DNA from its merged rows. The V and J calls and clone size come from TCRdb's table, not from the authors' own analysis. Recorded for this sample are roughly 400,000 distinct CDR3 sequences; under 25% of them occurred a single time. The ten biggest clones cover 20% to 25% of the sample.

What the study reported, not specific to this receptor: Compared with newly diagnosed patients, patients with persistent Graves' disease had lower TCR Shannon entropy and fewer highly expanded clones, which suggests clonal expansion. Persistent disease showed preferential use of TRBV28, TRBJ1-2 and TRBJ2-5, whereas newly diagnosed disease favored TRBV20-1 and TRBJ2-1. Patients with persistent disease shared more public clonotypes (about 2,900) than newly diagnosed patients did (approximately 1,000). Because the primary lesion, thyroid tissue, could not be accessed, the study looked at peripheral blood alone. Sequencing and analysis were limited to the TCR beta chain. The small sample size was acknowledged by the authors as a limitation that may reduce accuracy.

Based on the germline V gene, the CDR1 and CDR2 sequences are SGHVS and FNYEAQ. Including cysteine and phenylalanine, the CDR3 has 15 amino acids. The retained sequence is limited to the CDR3, 45 bases, with the frame set at the first base. At the junction V is shortened by 5 bases and J by 6 bases; bases outside the gene matches: 9. The sequencing used peripheral blood mononuclear cells (PBMCs), collected when the disease was refractory, from a patient treated with antithyroid drugs. This chain joins TRBV7-6 to TRBJ2-2, with TRBD2 identical over 7 junction bases. This TCR was sampled from a female donor with Graves disease. The DNA sequence reads TGTGCCAGCAGCCTCTTAGGGAGGGCCTCCGGGGAGCTGTTTTTT. Its protein is CASSLLGRASGELFF.